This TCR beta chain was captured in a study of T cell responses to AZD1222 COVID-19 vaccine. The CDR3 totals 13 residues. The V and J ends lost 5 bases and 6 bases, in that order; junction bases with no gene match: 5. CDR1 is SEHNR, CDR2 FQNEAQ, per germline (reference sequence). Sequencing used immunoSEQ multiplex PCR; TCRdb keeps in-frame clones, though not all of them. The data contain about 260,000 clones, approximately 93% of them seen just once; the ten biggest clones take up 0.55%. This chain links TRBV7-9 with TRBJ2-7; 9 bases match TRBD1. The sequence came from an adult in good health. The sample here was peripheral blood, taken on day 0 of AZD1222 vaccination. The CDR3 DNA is TGTGCCAGCAGCCTGAGACAGGGGGGCGAGCAGTACTTC. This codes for CASSLRQGGEQYF.